The 14 T cell receptor beta chains listed next were all sequenced from one sample in a study of T cell repertoires in cytomegalovirus infection. No antigen has been identified for these receptors. TCRdb fed the reads into MiXCR, producing one record per CDR3 protein. Among hundreds of thousands of distinct CDR3 sequences listed, roughly a third were seen once. The starting material was cultured PBMCs, obtained from culture after CMV antigen stimulation. These receptors were taken from a human donor in good health (CMV status not recorded). Some clones in this sample may be carry-over from other donors' samples.

V is TRBV6-2 or TRBV6-3 and J is TRBJ2-5; D is uncertain. The CDR3 is 14 amino acids. Germline V gives CDR1 MNHEY, CDR2 SVGEGT. Trimming stripped 0 bases from V and 7 bases from J, with 12 bases between. CDR3 DNA: TGTGCCAGCAGTTACTCGACCCCCCGTGGGACCCAGTACTTC. This sequence encodes CASSYSTPRGTQYF.

The CDR3 reads CASSFGGGTNEQFF. CDR3 nucleotide sequence: TGTGCCAGCAGCTTTGGGGGGGGGACCAATGAGCAGTTCTTC. V usage is TRBV5-4 and J usage is TRBJ2-1, with TRBD2 matching over 7 bases. The germline gives CDR1 SGHNT, CDR2 YYREEE (reference sequence). Germline trimming cut 2 bases from V and 6 bases from J; bases unmatched to any gene: 5. This CDR3 has 14 amino acids.

This clonotype was counted only a few times. The chain links TRBV7-2 to TRBJ2-5; the match to TRBD2 covers 8 bases. The length of the CDR3 is 16 residues. The germline V gene encodes CDR1 SGHTA and CDR2 FQGNSA. The J segment lost 0 bases and the V segment lost 0 bases, leaving 3 bases of the junction unmatched. The DNA for the CDR3 is TGTGCCAGCAGCTTAGCGTTAGCGGGGAACCAAGAGACCCAGTACTTC. This sequence encodes CASSLALAGNQETQYF.

The rearrangement uses TRBV7-9 and TRBJ2-3; TRBD2 matches 8 bases. The V gene end was trimmed by 1 base and the J gene end by 4 bases; junction bases not matched to a gene: 10. The germline gives CDR1 SEHNR, CDR2 FQNEAQ (reference sequence). The CDR3 spans 17 residues. DNA of the CDR3: TGTGCCAGCAGCTTAGATCTGGCGGGGGGTAGATCAGATACGCAGTATTTT. It encodes CASSLDLAGGRSDTQYF.

The chain carries TRBV18 and TRBJ2-7, with 12 bases fitting TRBD2. This CDR3 is 17 amino acids long. Germline values: CDR1 KGHSH, CDR2 LQKENI. J gave up 5 bases and V 0 bases, and 8 bases lay outside the gene matches. As DNA, the CDR3 is TGTGCCAGCTCACCACCACTAGCGGGGGGCACTGACCACGAGCAGTACTTC. Amino acid sequence: CASSPPLAGGTDHEQYF.

This chain connects TRBV4-2 to TRBJ1-6; D gene unclear. This CDR3 is 14 amino acids long. Trimming stripped 2 bases from V and 6 bases from J, with 8 bases between. The V gene's germline CDR1 is LGHNA and CDR2 YNFKEQ. CDR3 coding DNA: TGTGCCAGCAGCCAATACCCGGTTAATTCACCCCTCCACTTT. It specifies CASSQYPVNSPLHF.

The chain links TRBV5-1 to TRBJ2-3, with D unresolved. The length of the CDR3 is 14 residues. Germline values: CDR1 SGHRS, CDR2 YFSETQ. V lost 0 bases, J lost 1 base, and 6 bases lay in between. CDR3: CASSLGEGTDTQYF. The CDR3 DNA is TGCGCCAGCAGCTTGGGCGAAGGCACAGATACGCAGTATTTT.

Only a few counts were recorded for this clonotype. The gene calls are TRBV7-2 and TRBJ2-1; 9 nucleotides align to TRBD2. Germline V gene lookup returns CDR1 SGHTA and CDR2 FQGNSA. The V segment lost 5 bases and the J segment 4 bases; nucleotides outside the gene matches: 9. CDR3 length: 16 residues. The CDR3 coding sequence is TGTGCCAGCAGCCTCTTGGTTGCGGGAGGGTACAATGAGCAGTTCTTC. Residues: CASSLLVAGGYNEQFF.

V gene TRBV2 combines with J gene TRBJ2-7; D not resolved. The CDR3 is made up of 12 amino acids. CDR1 is SNHLY and CDR2 is FYNNEI in the germline V gene. Trimming stripped 7 bases from V and 2 bases from J, with 9 bases between. The CDR3 here is CASKIWAYEQYF. DNA for the CDR3: TGTGCCAGCAAAATCTGGGCCTACGAGCAGTACTTC.

The sample holds many counts of this clonotype. This chain connects TRBV7-9 to TRBJ2-1, with D unresolved. This CDR3 has 20 amino acids. From germline, CDR1 is SEHNR and CDR2 FQNEAQ (reference sequence). V was clipped by 1 base and J by 0 bases, with 22 bases between them. The CDR3 coding sequence is TGTGCCAGCAGCTTAGGGTTGTATGGTGCAGGAGTAAGCTCCTACAATGAGCAGTTCTTC. This gives the protein CASSLGLYGAGVSSYNEQFF. Full variable domain (rest looked up from reference TRBV7-9 and TRBJ2-1): DTGVSQNPRHKITKRGQNVTFRCDPISEHNRLYWYRQTLGQGPEFLTYFQNEAQLEKSRLLSDRFSAERPKGSFSTLEIQRTEQGDSAMYLCASSLGLYGAGVSSYNEQFFGPGTRLTVL.

The rearrangement joins TRBV2 to TRBJ2-1; D remains unclear. CDR1 is SNHLY, CDR2 FYNNEI, per germline. This CDR3 is 13 amino acids long. V was clipped by 6 bases and J by 5 bases, with 11 bases between them. CDR3 in amino acids: CASRDGLHNEQFF. In nucleotides, the CDR3 is TGTGCCAGCAGGGACGGCCTTCACAATGAGCAGTTCTTC.

This clonotype was observed a few times. V is TRBV20-1 and J is TRBJ2-1, with unresolved D. CDR1 and CDR2 (germline): DFQATT, SNEGSKA (reference sequence). V lost 6 bases and J 12 bases, leaving 27 bases between the germline ends. The CDR3 length is 15 residues. For the CDR3, the DNA is TGCAGTGCCACCAAAGAGGACCTAGGATTGATAGGGCAGTTCTTC. The encoded protein is CSATKEDLGLIGQFF.

The V call is TRBV12-3 or TRBV12-4, the J call TRBJ1-3, with D perhaps matching TRBD1 (6 bases). V was shortened by 7 bases and J by 0 bases, with 13 bases between the two germline ends. The CDR3 covers 15 residues. CDR3 residues: CASTNRASSGNTIYF. CDR3 nucleotides: TGTGCCAGCACCAACAGGGCGAGCTCTGGAAACACCATATATTTT.

This clonotype has ten or more counts. The rearrangement joins TRBV7-2 to TRBJ1-1; tentatively, D is TRBD1 (6 bases). V was shortened by 5 bases and J by 8 bases, with 15 bases between the two germline ends. Germline CDR1 reads SGHTA; CDR2 reads FQGNSA. CDR3 length: 13 amino acids. The CDR3 DNA sequence: TGTGCCAGCAGCCCAAGGGCCGACAGGGAAGCTTTCTTT. It is translated as CASSPRADREAFF. Based on the CDR3 plus reference TRBV7-2 and TRBJ1-1, the full variable domain is GAGVSQSPSNKVTEKGKDVELRCDPISGHTALYWYRQSLGQGLEFLIYFQGNSAPDKSGLPSDRFSAERTGGSVSTLTIQRTQQEDSAVYLCASSPRADREAFFGQGTRLTVV.